The source of this TCR beta chain is a study of T cell responses to AZD1222 COVID-19 vaccine. Study-wide points: With dominance at 160-218 and 743-854, vaccine-associated CD4 TCRs spanned spike. Clonal diversity was possibly underestimated, and the donors were mostly white British, with more females.

Sequencing used immunoSEQ multiplex PCR; TCRdb keeps in-frame clones, though not all of them. The data show around 89,000 clones, around nine tenths seen once. Germline CDR1 reads SGDLS; CDR2 reads YYNGEE. The CDR3 spans 14 residues. V shed 3 bases, J shed 4 bases, and the junction held 6 bases outside the gene matches. With respect to this clone: The antigen remains undetermined.

V gene TRBV9 combines with J gene TRBJ1-2, with TRBD1 identical over 7 bases. This material consisted of peripheral blood, taken 28 days after the second AZD1222 dose. The clonotype originates from an adult who received the AZD1222 COVID-19 vaccine. The CDR3 nucleotides are TGTGCCAGCAGCGGAGACCACAGGGGCTATGGCTACACCTTC. It yields the protein CASSGDHRGYGYTF.